These 17 T cell receptor beta chains were sequenced from one sample in a study of cytomegalovirus exposure and HLA in healthy donors. Use of 60 Vbeta and 13 Jbeta primers characterized the PCR. The repertoire was sequenced with immunoSEQ multiplex PCR; TCRdb's copy has only in-frame clones and lacks some. The sample lists 50,000 to 70,000 clones, 60% to 65% occurring once. The sample was PBMCs. The receptors originated from a man under 40 in good health and CMV-seronegative.

The chain is built from TRBV6-5 and TRBJ1-1, with no clear D. V was cut by 2 bases and J by 2 bases, with 12 bases left in between. The germline CDR1 and CDR2 sequences are MNHEY and SVGAGI. The CDR3 loop spans 15 amino acids. CDR3 sequence (DNA): TGTGCCAGCAGTTACAATACACGGGGTAACACTGAAGCTTTCTTT. This encodes CASSYNTRGNTEAFF.

This chain joins TRBV2 and TRBJ1-5, with TRBD1 matching over 10 bases. V lost 5 bases and J lost 4; bases outside the gene matches: 11. Germline CDR1 is SNHLY and CDR2 is FYNNEI. CDR3 length: 17 residues. In DNA form, the CDR3 reads TGTGCCAGCAGTCGGCCCCCCAGACAGGGGGCTAATCAGCCCCAGCATTTT. Its protein product is CASSRPPRQGANQPQHF.

V gene TRBV11-2 combines with J gene TRBJ1-1, with TRBD1 identical over 7 bases. Unmatched junction bases numbered 5, after V lost 5 bases and J lost 2 bases. This CDR3 spans 14 amino acids. Germline V CDR1 and CDR2: SGHAT, FQNNGV. CDR3: CASSQEGANTEAFF. CDR3 bases: TGTGCCAGCAGCCAAGAGGGGGCTAACACTGAAGCTTTCTTT.

V usage is TRBV7-6 and J usage is TRBJ2-1, with 8 bases aligning to TRBD2. Germline V CDR1 and CDR2: SGHVS, FNYEAQ. V shed 5 bases and J 9 bases; nucleotides not matched to a gene: 6. CDR3 length equals 13 residues. This CDR3 is CASSNGGAGEQFF. The CDR3 DNA reads TGTGCCAGCAGCAACGGGGGGGCCGGTGAGCAGTTCTTC.

This clone has more than one count but fewer than ten. The gene calls are TRBV30 and TRBJ2-3; D not resolved. The germline V gene has CDR1 GTSNPN and CDR2 SVGIG (reference sequence). The germline V and J ends were trimmed by 0 bases and 2 bases, with 12 bases remaining between them. The CDR3 consists of 15 residues. In DNA, the CDR3 is TGTGCCTGGAGTGTACCCCGGTCCCCCACAGATACGCAGTATTTT. This encodes CAWSVPRSPTDTQYF.

In its sample, this clone was seen a few times. This chain links TRBV6-5 with TRBJ1-2; the match to TRBD1 covers 7 bases. J lost 6 bases, V lost 0 bases, and 7 bases had no gene match. CDR1 and CDR2 (germline): MNHEY, SVGAGI. This CDR3 is built from 15 residues. The CDR3 protein is CASSYSEDRVDGYTF. The CDR3 nucleotides read TGTGCCAGCAGTTACTCGGAAGACAGGGTGGATGGCTACACCTTC.

This clone showed up just a few times. The genes are TRBV5-8 and TRBJ1-2; 8 nucleotides line up with TRBD1. The CDR3 is 18 residues long. CDR1 SGHTS and CDR2 YDEGEE come from the germline V gene. Losses at the gene ends were 0 bases for V and 7 bases for J; bases not matched to a gene: 17. The CDR3 reads CASSLEFSSGGGWSGYTF. CDR3 sequence (DNA): TGTGCCAGCAGCTTGGAGTTTTCGTCAGGGGGCGGGTGGAGTGGCTACACCTTC. Full variable domain (remainder filled in from reference TRBV5-8 and TRBJ1-2): EAGVTQSPTHLIKTRGQQATLRCSPISGHTSVYWYQQALGLGLQFLLWYDEGEERNRGNFPPRFSGRQFPNYSSELNVNALELEDSALYLCASSLEFSSGGGWSGYTFGSGTRLTVV.

The DNA for the CDR3 is TGCGCCAGCAGCCAGCGGACTAGCGGGGGGGCGCACTACAATGAGCAGTTCTTC. This sequence encodes CASSQRTSGGAHYNEQFF. The V call is TRBV4-1, the J call TRBJ2-1; 15 bases match TRBD2. The CDR3 loop spans 18 amino acids. J was trimmed by 3 bases and V by 3 bases; bases with no gene match: 6. Germline V gives CDR1 MGHRA, CDR2 YSYEKL.

By sample fraction, this clone is medium-sized (0.01 to 0.1%). The chain links TRBV6-5 to TRBJ1-2, with D possibly matching TRBD1 (6 bases). The V end lost 7 bases, the J end lost 3 bases, and 12 bases lay between the germline ends. Germline V gene data show CDR1 as MNHEY and CDR2 as SVGAGI. The CDR3 has 13 residues. In DNA, the CDR3 is TGTGCCAGCACCACAGGGTTGGACTATGGCTACACCTTC. Its protein is CASTTGLDYGYTF.

The chain carries TRBV7-9 and TRBJ2-7; TRBD1 matches 8 bases. The germline V gene has CDR1 SEHNR and CDR2 FQNEAQ (reference sequence). This CDR3 region has 14 residues. V lost 5 bases and J lost 3; bases outside the gene matches: 6. The CDR3 DNA sequence: TGTGCCAGCAGCCCCCCGGACAGGGTCTACGAGCAGTACTTC. As protein: CASSPPDRVYEQYF.

This chain uses TRBV6-5 with TRBJ2-7, with D uncertain. The germline V and J ends were trimmed by 0 bases and 1 base, with 7 bases remaining between them. This CDR3 spans 14 amino acids. CDR1 and CDR2 (germline): MNHEY, SVGAGI. CDR3 sequence (DNA): TGTGCCAGCAGTTACTCGAGGCAGTCCTACGAGCAGTACTTC. Translated, it gives CASSYSRQSYEQYF.

This chain connects TRBV6-1 to TRBJ2-1; 9 positions match TRBD1. Per germline, CDR1 MNHNS and CDR2 SASEGT. Losses at the gene ends were 6 bases for V and 9 bases for J; bases not matched to a gene: 12. This CDR3 is 15 amino acids long. The CDR3 bases are TGTGCCAGCAGGAGGCCCGGGACAGGGTCGGGTGAGCAGTTCTTC. Its protein is CASRRPGTGSGEQFF.

The rearrangement uses TRBV9 and TRBJ1-5; D perhaps matches TRBD1 (6 bases). CDR1 and CDR2 (germline): SGDLS, YYNGEE. V was cut by 2 bases and J by 6 bases, with 12 bases left in between. This CDR3 has 14 amino acids. The CDR3 spells CASSVGGFGQPQHF. CDR3 nucleotide sequence: TGTGCCAGCAGCGTTGGGGGCTTTGGTCAGCCCCAGCATTTT.

The V and J genes are TRBV5-1 and TRBJ1-5, with a tentative D call TRBD1 (5 bases). Germline CDR1 SGHRS, CDR2 YFSETQ. V gave up 0 bases and J gave up 3 bases, with 10 bases separating them. The CDR3 contains 15 residues. CDR3 sequence (DNA): TGCGCCAGCAGCTTGGATGGACAAACCAATCAGCCCCAGCATTTT. Translated, it gives CASSLDGQTNQPQHF.

V gene TRBV5-1 combines with J gene TRBJ1-4; D gene unclear. V was shortened by 1 base and J by 1 base, with 11 bases between the two germline ends. Germline V gene lookup returns CDR1 SGHRS and CDR2 YFSETQ. CDR3 length: 16 amino acids. The CDR3 DNA sequence: TGCGCCAGCAGCTTGAGCGGGTGGGGAACTAATGAAAAACTGTTTTTT. Translating it yields CASSLSGWGTNEKLFF.

The CDR3 protein is CASSLERQTQYF. The CDR3 nucleotides read TGCGCCAGCAGCTTGGAGAGGCAGACCCAGTACTTC. The chain links TRBV5-1 to TRBJ2-5; D gene ambiguous. The CDR3 extends over 12 amino acids. V was trimmed by 0 bases and J by 6 bases, leaving 6 bases between them. Per germline, CDR1 SGHRS and CDR2 YFSETQ.

In this sample, this clone turned up a few times. The chain couples TRBV6-5 to TRBJ2-2; 7 bases align to TRBD2. CDR3 length: 14 residues. Germline CDR1 is MNHEY and CDR2 is SVGAGI. The junction had 4 bases not matched to a gene; V was cut back by 2 bases and J by 7 bases. The CDR3 protein is CASSYASGDGELFF. The CDR3 nucleotides read TGTGCCAGCAGTTACGCTAGCGGCGACGGGGAGCTGTTTTTT.